This T cell receptor (beta chain) is drawn from a study of blood T cells in healthy people across ages. A J-beta primer mix and a sample-barcoded 5' primer were used in a second PCR of roughly 7 to 12 cycles. Using its own MiXCR run on the 5' RACE reads, TCRdb lists one record per CDR3 protein. The data show 1.5 million to 2 million distinct CDR3 sequences, with 28% seen just once and roughly 8% held by the top ten. The CDR3 is 13 amino acids. Germline-derived CDR1 and CDR2 are MNHEY and SVGAGI. Trimming took 11 bases from V and 5 from J; bases not matched to a gene: 9. Study results and limitations: Diversity figures based on one million T cells were deemed too low.

Turning to this clonotype: Antigen unknown.

Source material: blood. The clonotype originates from a woman younger than 45 in good health. The chain is built from TRBV6-5 and TRBJ2-1; 7 bases align to TRBD1. The CDR3 nucleotides read TGTGCCTGTCACAGGGGACCTAACAATGAGCAGTTCTTC. As protein: CACHRGPNNEQFF.